This TCR beta chain was sequenced for a study of CD8+ T cells in alopecia areata. About the study: Twice daily, treated patients received 5 to 10 mg of oral tofacitinib.

As for treatment: oral pan-JAK inhibitor, 5-10 mg twice daily. V lost 4 bases to trimming and J lost 8 bases, with 14 bases between them. Per germline, CDR1 SQVTM and CDR2 ANQGSEA. There are 13 residues in the CDR3. Investigators isolated RNA and reverse transcribed it into cDNA to act as the sequencing template. Assay used: immunoSEQ multiplex PCR; TCRdb lists only in-frame clones, some missing. The sample records 150,000 to 200,000 clones, about 60% being singletons. This TCR derives from a human donor with alopecia areata. J is TRBJ1-4 and V is TRBV29-1, with D perhaps TRBD1 (5 bases). The sample here was CD4+ T cells sorted from blood, taken at week 4, from a patient treated with tofacitinib. CDR3 sequence: CSVGPGTAEKLFF. Here the CDR3 DNA reads TGCAGCGTTGGCCCCGGGACGGCGGAAAAACTGTTTTTT.